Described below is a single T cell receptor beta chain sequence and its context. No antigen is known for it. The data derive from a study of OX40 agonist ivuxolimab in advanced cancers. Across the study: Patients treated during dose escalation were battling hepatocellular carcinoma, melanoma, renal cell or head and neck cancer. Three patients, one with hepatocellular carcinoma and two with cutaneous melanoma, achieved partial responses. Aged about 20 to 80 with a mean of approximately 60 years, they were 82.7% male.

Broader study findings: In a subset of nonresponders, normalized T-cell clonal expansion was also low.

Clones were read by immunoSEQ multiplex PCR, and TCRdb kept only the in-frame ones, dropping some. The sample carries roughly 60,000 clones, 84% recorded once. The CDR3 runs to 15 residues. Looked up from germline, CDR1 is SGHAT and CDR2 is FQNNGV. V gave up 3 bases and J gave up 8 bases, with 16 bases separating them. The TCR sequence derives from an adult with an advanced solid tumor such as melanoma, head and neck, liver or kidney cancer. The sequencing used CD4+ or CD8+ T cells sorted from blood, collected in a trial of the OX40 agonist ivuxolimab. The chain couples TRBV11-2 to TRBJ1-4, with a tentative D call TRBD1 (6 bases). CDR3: CASSFGTGIKEKLFF. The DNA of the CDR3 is TGTGCCAGCAGCTTTGGTACAGGGATAAAGGAAAAACTGTTTTTT.